This record looks at one T cell receptor (beta chain) sequence and its context. Its antigen is as yet unknown. The data originate from a study of T cell responses to AZD1222 COVID-19 vaccine. Study-wide results and limits: Donor demographics were predominantly white British with a female majority; clonal diversity may be underestimated. Dominant at 160-218 and 743-854, vaccine-associated CD4 TCRs also spanned spike.

Assay used: immunoSEQ multiplex PCR; TCRdb lists only in-frame clones, some missing. The sample holds some 150,000 clones, approximately 90% seen once. The CDR3 totals 14 residues. CDR1 is SNHLY, CDR2 FYNNEI, per germline. Deletions cut 6 bases from V and 2 bases from J, with 12 bases between. The V and J genes are TRBV2 and TRBJ2-3; D unclear. This material consisted of peripheral blood, taken on day 0 of AZD1222 vaccination. The receptor's source is an adult in good health. The CDR3 reads CASRLRRNTDTQYF. The CDR3 DNA sequence: TGTGCCAGCAGACTCCGACGGAACACAGATACGCAGTATTTT.